This entry lists 17 T cell receptor beta chains sequenced from one sample in a study of T cell repertoires in cytomegalovirus infection (dated by TCRdb to the late 2010s). This sample was sequenced with an Illumina HiSeq 1500. TCRdb reprocessed the public reads (quality trimming at Q25 with fastp, clone calling with MiXCR) and kept in-frame beta chains. Each CDR3 protein appears once, grouped with its most common genes and DNA. The sample includes a few hundred thousand distinct CDR3 sequences, with roughly 15% observed a single time. Around 11% of the sample lies in the top ten. Input material: PBMCs. The receptor source for this set is a human donor in good health (CMV status not recorded). Some clones in this sample may be carry-over from other donors' samples.

This clonotype has a count of ten or more. V is TRBV7-2 and J is TRBJ1-6; tentative D call: TRBD1 (6 bases). Germline loops: CDR1 SGHTA, CDR2 FQGNSA. This CDR3 contains 15 residues. The germline V and J ends were trimmed by 7 bases and 5 bases, with 15 bases remaining between them. The CDR3 region has the DNA TGTGCCAGCATTCAAAACAGGGCCAATAATTCACCCCTCCACTTT. As protein: CASIQNRANNSPLHF.

There are many counts of this clonotype. This chain uses TRBV7-2 with TRBJ1-3; no clear D. This CDR3 is 14 amino acids long. The V end was cut by 6 bases, the J end by 3 bases, with 12 bases between. The germline V gene has CDR1 SGHTA and CDR2 FQGNSA. The CDR3 here is CASSFEGSGNTIYF. Written as DNA, the CDR3 is TGTGCCAGCAGTTTTGAAGGGAGTGGAAACACCATATATTTT.

This clonotype was seen at least ten times. The chain links TRBV6-6 to TRBJ1-1; no reliable D call. The CDR3 is 13 residues long. Trimming took off 0 bases at V and 5 bases at J, with 7 bases between the two ends. Germline V gene lookup returns CDR1 MNHNY and CDR2 SVGAGI (reference sequence). The CDR3 DNA follows: TGTGCCAGCAGTTACTCGATGGGTACTGAAGCTTTCTTT. Protein sequence: CASSYSMGTEAFF.

This clonotype was seen many times. The V gene is TRBV12-3 or TRBV12-4, the J gene TRBJ1-5; TRBD1 is a possible D gene (5 bases). V lost 5 bases, J lost 4 bases, and 6 bases lay in between. The CDR3 spans 12 residues. The CDR3 reads CASSPGNQPQHF. In DNA form, the CDR3 reads TGTGCCAGCAGTCCAGGGAATCAGCCCCAGCATTTT.

This clonotype was found many times. V and J are TRBV7-2 and TRBJ2-5; TRBD1 might be the D (7 bases). V dropped 3 bases and J dropped 3 bases, with 11 bases sitting between them. Germline lookup yields CDR1 SGHTA and CDR2 FQGNSA. The CDR3 is made up of 14 amino acids. The CDR3 is CASSFQGGKETQYF. In nucleotides, the CDR3 is TGTGCCAGCAGCTTCCAGGGGGGTAAAGAGACCCAGTACTTC. The entire variable domain, with the rest obtained from reference TRBV7-2 and TRBJ2-5, is as follows: GAGVSQSPSNKVTEKGKDVELRCDPISGHTALYWYRQSLGQGLEFLIYFQGNSAPDKSGLPSDRFSAERTGGSVSTLTIQRTQQEDSAVYLCASSFQGGKETQYFGPGTRLLVL.

The V and J genes are TRBV2 and TRBJ2-3, with 9 bases lining up with TRBD2. Germline V gives CDR1 SNHLY, CDR2 FYNNEI. The V gene end was trimmed by 8 bases and the J gene end by 7 bases; junction bases not matched to a gene: 4. The CDR3 consists of 12 residues. The CDR3 nucleotides read TGTGCCAGCGGGCTAGCGGGACATACGCAGTATTTT. Protein product: CASGLAGHTQYF.

In this sample, this clonotype turned up a few times. This chain links TRBV5-1 with TRBJ2-1; 9 nucleotides match TRBD1. CDR3 size: 14 residues. V lost 4 bases to trimming and J lost 8 bases; unmatched junction nucleotides: 7. The germline gives CDR1 SGHRS, CDR2 YFSETQ. In DNA, the CDR3 is TGCGCCAGCAGCCCCCGGACAGGGGTGGATGAGCAGTTCTTC. It translates to CASSPRTGVDEQFF.

The CDR3: CSASKDRENEQYF. The CDR3 region has the DNA TGCAGTGCTAGTAAGGACAGGGAAAACGAGCAGTACTTC. The rearrangement joins TRBV20-1 to TRBJ2-7; TRBD1 aligns across 8 bases. There are 13 residues in the CDR3. V shed 3 bases, J shed 5 bases, and the junction held 6 bases outside the gene matches. Per the germline V gene, CDR1 is DFQATT and CDR2 is SNEGSKA (reference sequence).

This clonotype was seen at least ten times. The J gene is TRBJ1-6, the V gene TRBV12-3 or TRBV12-4; D call uncertain. Trimming removed 5 bases from V and 0 bases from J, with 14 bases in between. The length of the CDR3 is 17 residues. Here the CDR3 reads CASSGREGSSYNSPLHF. The CDR3 nucleotides read TGTGCCAGCAGTGGCCGTGAAGGCAGCTCCTATAATTCACCCCTCCACTTT.

The gene calls are TRBV6-5 and TRBJ2-2; tentative D call: TRBD2 (6 bases). Germline assignment: CDR1 MNHEY and CDR2 SVGAGI. The ends were cut back, 0 bases at V and 7 bases at J, with 24 bases in the middle. The CDR3 extends over 19 amino acids. In nucleotides, the CDR3 is TGTGCCAGCAGTTACTCGACACGTGGTAGCGGCGTGGTAGTCGGGGAGCTGTTTTTT. This encodes CASSYSTRGSGVVVGELFF.

This clonotype has more than one count but fewer than ten. This sequence joins TRBV18 and TRBJ1-6; 8 nucleotides agree with TRBD1. There are 16 residues in the CDR3. Unmatched junction bases numbered 7, after V lost 3 bases and J lost 6 bases. The germline CDR1 and CDR2 sequences are KGHSH and LQKENI. The CDR3 nucleotides read TGTGCCAGCTCACCGCCGGGACAGGCGGCTAATTCACCCCTCCACTTT. Protein product: CASSPPGQAANSPLHF.

This clonotype was detected ten times or more. The chain links TRBV7-3 to TRBJ1-1; TRBD1 might be the D (6 bases). Trimming pared 2 bases from V and 1 base from J, leaving 11 bases between. CDR1 and CDR2 from the germline V gene are SGHTA and FQGTGA. The CDR3 spans 15 residues. CDR3 coding DNA: TGTGCCAGCAGCTTAGGCGGGACAACGAACACTGAAGCTTTCTTT. As protein: CASSLGGTTNTEAFF. The full variable domain, completed using reference TRBV7-3 and TRBJ1-1, is GAGVSQTPSNKVTEKGKYVELRCDPISGHTALYWYRQSLGQGPEFLIYFQGTGAADDSGLPNDRFFAVRPEGSVSTLKIQRTERGDSAVYLCASSLGGTTNTEAFFGQGTRLTVV.

The rearrangement links TRBV12-3 or TRBV12-4 to TRBJ1-2, with 7 bases fitting TRBD1. The CDR3 extends over 14 amino acids. Losses at the gene ends were 6 bases for V and 8 bases for J; bases not matched to a gene: 12. In DNA, the CDR3 is TGTGCCAGCAGAACCAGGACAGGCCCCCAAGGCTACACCTTC. Translated, it gives CASRTRTGPQGYTF.

This clonotype was recorded at least ten times. The gene calls are TRBV11-2 and TRBJ2-2; D not resolved. Trimming pared 4 bases from V and 0 bases from J, leaving 0 bases between. The CDR3 loop spans 12 amino acids. From germline, CDR1 is SGHAT and CDR2 FQNNGV. The CDR3 spells CASSSNTGELFF. In DNA, the CDR3 is TGTGCCAGCAGCTCGAACACCGGGGAGCTGTTTTTT.

This clonotype came up a few times. The rearrangement uses TRBV20-1 and TRBJ1-2; tentatively, D is TRBD1 (5 bases). Germline V gene data show CDR1 as DFQATT and CDR2 as SNEGSKA (reference sequence). Deletions cut 6 bases from V and 0 bases from J, with 8 bases between. The CDR3 spans 12 residues. The DNA for the CDR3 is TGCAGTGCGCGACAGACTAACTATGGCTACACCTTC. Its protein product is CSARQTNYGYTF.

This clonotype was counted a few times. The V call is TRBV4-3, the J call TRBJ2-2, with D hard to call. The CDR3 is 14 amino acids. With 0 bases removed from V and 3 bases from J, the gap between germline ends came to 5 bases. Germline V gene sequence: CDR1 LGHNA, CDR2 YSLEER. The CDR3 nucleotides read TGCGCCAGCAGCCAAGAAATATACACCGGGGAGCTGTTTTTT. It translates to CASSQEIYTGELFF.

The rearrangement links TRBV9 to TRBJ2-3; no clear D. Trimming stripped 4 bases from V and 5 bases from J, with 11 bases between. The CDR3 contains 13 residues. Germline loops: CDR1 SGDLS, CDR2 YYNGEE. CDR3 sequence reads: CASSPGLIDTQYF. CDR3 nucleotides: TGTGCCAGCAGCCCCGGGTTGATAGATACGCAGTATTTT.